The 25 T cell receptor beta chains in this list originate from one sample, sequenced in a study of blood T cell repertoires in COVID-19 (dated by TCRdb to 2020 to 2022). Library preparation employed the immunoSEQ multiplex PCR assay. TCRdb stores this immuneACCESS table with in-frame sequences only. Part of the clones is absent; in the studies checked, under half of the shortfall reflects unresolved V genes, and no reason is known for the rest. Across this sample there are about 270,000 clones, with 70% to 90% seen only once. 2% to 3% of the sample lies in the top ten. Source material: peripheral blood. The receptor set was obtained from a woman aged 45-59 years with acute or convalescent COVID-19.

This rearrangement joins TRBV6-5 to TRBJ2-3, with 8 positions matching TRBD2. V was pared by 6 bases and J by 3 bases, with 5 bases of the junction left unmatched. The CDR3 sequence is 14 residues long. Germline V gene data show CDR1 as MNHEY and CDR2 as SVGAGI. The CDR3 spells CASSQREWTDTQYF. The CDR3 DNA follows: TGTGCCAGCAGCCAGCGGGAGTGGACAGATACGCAGTATTTT.

This rearrangement joins TRBV27 to TRBJ2-7; 7 bases are shared with TRBD2. With 6 bases clipped from V and 3 bases from J, the junction kept 17 bases outside the gene matches. The V gene's germline CDR1 is MNHEY and CDR2 SMNVEV (reference sequence). This CDR3 is 17 amino acids long. In DNA form, the CDR3 reads TGTGCCAGCAGACCCCGGGTCGAGTTCCTAGCGGACTACGAGCAGTACTTC. Amino acid sequence: CASRPRVEFLADYEQYF.

This chain joins TRBV7-9 and TRBJ2-1; a possible D gene is TRBD1 (5 bases). Trimming pared 4 bases from V and 2 bases from J, leaving 12 bases between. Germline values: CDR1 SEHNR, CDR2 FQNEAQ (reference sequence). The CDR3 runs to 15 residues. In DNA, the CDR3 is TGTGCCAGCAGCTCCCCTCAGGGTCCCTACAATGAGCAGTTCTTC. It codes for CASSSPQGPYNEQFF.

The V and J genes are TRBV11-2 and TRBJ1-4; D is perhaps TRBD1 (6 bases). Trimming removed 2 bases at V and 6 bases at J, with 10 bases between. This CDR3 has 14 residues. CDR1 SGHAT and CDR2 FQNNGV come from the germline V gene. CDR3 in amino acids: CASSLYAGDEKLFF. CDR3 in DNA: TGTGCCAGCAGCTTATATGCAGGGGATGAAAAACTGTTTTTT. The full variable domain, its missing parts supplied by reference TRBV11-2 and TRBJ1-4, is EAGVAQSPRYKIIEKRQSVAFWCNPISGHATLYWYQQILGQGPKLLIQFQNNGVVDDSQLPKDRFSAERLKGVDSTLKIQPAKLEDSAVYLCASSLYAGDEKLFFGSGTQLSVL.

The rearrangement links TRBV5-5 to TRBJ2-5; 8 positions match TRBD1. Germline values: CDR1 SGHKS, CDR2 YYEKEE (reference sequence). V gave up 6 bases and J gave up 4 bases; unmatched junction bases: 5. The CDR3 totals 13 residues. The CDR3 sequence is CASNPGQGETQYF. CDR3 DNA: TGTGCCAGCAACCCTGGACAGGGAGAGACCCAGTACTTC.

V is TRBV30 and J is TRBJ2-1; 11 bases agree with TRBD2. The V segment lost 5 bases and the J segment 5 bases; nucleotides outside the gene matches: 5. Germline CDR1 is GTSNPN and CDR2 is SVGIG (reference sequence). The CDR3 is 14 residues long. The CDR3 region has the DNA TGTGCCTGGGGGGGACTAGCGGATGACAATGAGCAGTTCTTC. This sequence encodes CAWGGLADDNEQFF.

V gene TRBV6-5 combines with J gene TRBJ1-5, with D unclear. The germline V and J ends were trimmed by 7 bases and 10 bases, with 17 bases remaining between them. This CDR3 is built from 13 residues. Germline CDR1 MNHEY, CDR2 SVGAGI. CDR3 DNA sequence: TGTGCCAGCATTGTAGAAGCCTCAGGCCCCCAGCATTTT. Its protein is CASIVEASGPQHF.

J is TRBJ1-2 and V is TRBV18, with 7 bases aligning to TRBD1. This CDR3 comprises 17 residues. The J segment lost 4 bases and the V segment lost 2 bases, leaving 13 bases of the junction unmatched. The germline V gene encodes CDR1 KGHSH and CDR2 LQKENI. The DNA for the CDR3 is TGTGCCAGCTCACCAACCCGGAACAGGGGCCACGGCTATGGCTACACCTTC. Protein sequence: CASSPTRNRGHGYGYTF.

The chain is built from TRBV18 and TRBJ2-1; possibly TRBD2 for D (5 bases). This CDR3 spans 14 amino acids. V lost 7 bases to trimming and J lost 6 bases, with 16 bases between them. In germline, CDR1 is KGHSH, CDR2 LQKENI. The CDR3 DNA reads TGTGCCAGCTACCTAATTTGGAGCGGCAATGAGCAGTTCTTC. This gives the protein CASYLIWSGNEQFF.

The J gene is TRBJ1-2, the V gene TRBV6-5; no firm D call. Germline CDR1 and CDR2: MNHEY and SVGAGI. This CDR3 is built from 14 residues. V shed 0 bases and J shed 6 bases, with 11 bases lying between them. DNA of the CDR3: TGTGCCAGCAGTTACTCGGGAGGGTGGAATGGCTACACCTTC. It yields the protein CASSYSGGWNGYTF.

The V gene is TRBV18, the J gene TRBJ1-3; no clear D gene. Germline assignment: CDR1 KGHSH and CDR2 LQKENI. V lost 3 bases and J lost 4, with 10 bases in between. CDR3 length: 14 residues. CDR3 sequence reads: CASSPFTNGNTIYF. The CDR3 DNA follows: TGTGCCAGCTCACCCTTCACTAACGGAAACACCATATATTTT.

The chain recombines TRBV19 with TRBJ1-4; D call uncertain. The germline gives CDR1 LNHDA, CDR2 SQIVND (reference sequence). V was clipped by 4 bases and J by 6 bases, with 15 bases between them. CDR3 length: 15 residues. The CDR3: CASSNRGRGDEKLFF. The DNA for the CDR3 is TGTGCCAGTAGTAACCGAGGACGGGGAGATGAAAAACTGTTTTTT.

V usage is TRBV30 and J usage is TRBJ1-1, with TRBD1 as a possible D gene (5 bases). The length of the CDR3 is 14 residues. Per germline, CDR1 GTSNPN and CDR2 SVGIG (reference sequence). Trimming shortened V by 4 bases and J by 2 bases, and 14 bases separated the two germline ends. This CDR3 is CAWTLQGHNTEAFF. The CDR3 coding sequence is TGTGCCTGGACCCTGCAGGGCCATAACACTGAAGCTTTCTTT.

This sequence joins TRBV20-1 and TRBJ2-7; D is possibly TRBD1 (5 bases). This CDR3 comprises 13 residues. Trimming took off 3 bases at V and 3 bases at J, with 12 bases between the two ends. CDR1 is DFQATT, CDR2 SNEGSKA, per germline (reference sequence). This chain's CDR3 is CSASRGSVYEQYF. The CDR3 nucleotides read TGCAGTGCTAGTAGGGGTTCCGTCTACGAGCAGTACTTC.

This rearrangement joins TRBV27 to TRBJ2-7; tentative D call: TRBD2 (6 bases). Trimming cost V 11 bases and J 4 bases, with 12 bases left between them. The germline CDR1 and CDR2 sequences are MNHEY and SMNVEV (reference sequence). CDR3 length equals 11 residues. The CDR3 is CASSDGYEQYF. The CDR3 nucleotides read TGTGCCTCTAGCGACGGGTACGAGCAGTACTTC.

CDR3 in DNA: TGTGCCAGTAGTTACGGGGGGTACGGCAATCAGCCCCAGCATTTT. It is translated as CASSYGGYGNQPQHF. The rearrangement uses TRBV19 and TRBJ1-5, with a possible D match to TRBD1 (5 bases). V lost 5 bases and J 2 bases, leaving 13 bases between the germline ends. Germline V gene lookup returns CDR1 LNHDA and CDR2 SQIVND (reference sequence). CDR3 length: 15 residues.

This chain uses TRBV5-4 with TRBJ1-2; D is possibly TRBD1 (6 bases). This CDR3 region has 18 residues. V was pared by 4 bases and J by 0 bases, with 22 bases between. Germline assignment: CDR1 SGHNT and CDR2 YYREEE (reference sequence). This CDR3 is CASSRGSRDGFTNYGYTF. As DNA, the CDR3 is TGTGCCAGCAGCAGGGGGTCCCGGGACGGGTTTACTAACTATGGCTACACCTTC. The full variable domain, its missing parts supplied by reference TRBV5-4 and TRBJ1-2, is ETGVTQSPTHLIKTRGQQVTLRCSSQSGHNTVSWYQQALGQGPQFIFQYYREEENGRGNFPPRFSGLQFPNYSSELNVNALELDDSALYLCASSRGSRDGFTNYGYTFGSGTRLTVV.

V usage is TRBV28 and J usage is TRBJ2-3; 9 nucleotides align to TRBD2. Germline V gene lookup returns CDR1 MDHEN and CDR2 SYDVKM. The V gene end was trimmed by 6 bases and the J gene end by 4 bases; junction bases not matched to a gene: 11. The CDR3 contains 16 residues. The CDR3 bases are TGTGCCAGCAGCCGCTATAGCGGGAGTAGGGCAGATACGCAGTATTTT. This gives the protein CASSRYSGSRADTQYF.

V gene TRBV9 combines with J gene TRBJ1-6; possibly TRBD1 for D (5 bases). Trimming removed 3 bases at V and 9 bases at J, with 19 bases between. The CDR3 covers 16 residues. CDR1 and CDR2 from the germline V gene are SGDLS and YYNGEE. CDR3 region: CASSAGGESRGSPLHF. The CDR3 nucleotides are TGTGCCAGCAGCGCGGGAGGGGAGAGCCGGGGTTCACCCCTCCACTTT.

The chain employs TRBV30 and TRBJ2-7; D ambiguous. This CDR3 has 11 residues. The V end lost 1 base, the J end lost 9 bases, and 10 bases lay between the germline ends. The V gene's germline CDR1 is GTSNPN and CDR2 SVGIG (reference sequence). The chain's CDR3 is CAWSAQSLQYF. DNA for the CDR3: TGTGCCTGGAGTGCCCAGTCTCTGCAGTACTTC.

V is TRBV29-1 and J is TRBJ2-7; no reliable D call. Germline CDR1 reads SQVTM; CDR2 reads ANQGSEA. Between the trimmed V and J ends, which lost 3 bases and 4 bases, there was a span of 7 bases. This CDR3 region has 11 residues. The CDR3 loop reads CSVEIGYEQYF. The CDR3 bases are TGCAGCGTTGAGATCGGGTACGAGCAGTACTTC.

This chain joins TRBV13 and TRBJ2-7, with 13 nucleotides matching TRBD2. V was clipped by 2 bases and J by 1 base; unmatched bases: 5. The CDR3 is 17 amino acids. CDR1 and CDR2 (germline): PRHDT, FYEKMQ (reference sequence). CDR3 DNA sequence: TGTGCCAGCAGCTTAACGGGACTAGCGGGAACGTCCTACGAGCAGTACTTC. This sequence encodes CASSLTGLAGTSYEQYF.

The rearrangement links TRBV28 to TRBJ2-5, with 13 bases that match TRBD2. The CDR3 extends over 14 amino acids. In germline, CDR1 is MDHEN, CDR2 SYDVKM. V shed 5 bases, J shed 3 bases, and the junction held 0 bases outside the gene matches. Here the CDR3 reads CASSGLAGEETQYF. The CDR3 DNA is TGTGCCAGCAGTGGACTAGCGGGAGAAGAGACCCAGTACTTC.

For this clone: This sample also contains other DNA sequences that code for the same CDR3. This rearrangement joins TRBV27 to TRBJ1-2, with D maybe TRBD1 (6 bases). There are 12 residues in the CDR3. Trimming took off 5 bases at V and 5 bases at J, with 9 bases between the two ends. CDR1 and CDR2 from the germline V gene are MNHEY and SMNVEV (reference sequence). The CDR3 DNA is TGTGCCAGCAGTCCCAGGGGTTATGGCTACACCTTC. This encodes CASSPRGYGYTF.

This sequence joins TRBV24-1 and TRBJ2-1; 8 nucleotides line up with TRBD1. With 1 base clipped from V and 9 bases from J, the junction kept 10 bases outside the gene matches. The CDR3 length is 16 residues. Germline V gives CDR1 KGHDR, CDR2 SFDVKD. CDR3 loop: CATSDFVRAGGGEQFF. CDR3 nucleotide sequence: TGTGCCACCAGTGATTTTGTCCGGGCAGGGGGCGGTGAGCAGTTCTTC.